Following are 19 T cell receptor beta chains from one sample sequenced in a study of CD8 T cells in ankylosing spondylitis (TCRdb year 2017). Libraries were made using 5' RACE. Sequencing relied on an Illumina HiSeq 2500. In-frame beta chains were kept once TCRdb had trimmed the public reads at Q25 with fastp and called clones with MiXCR. Rows are unified per CDR3 protein, each entry keeping the most common DNA and genes. The sample data list fewer than 350,000 distinct CDR3 sequences, and about 9.9% of these were observed just once. 8% to 9.5% of the sample is in the top ten clones. The specimen was blood, either unsorted or a sorted T cell fraction (not recorded which). The origin of the receptors is a female donor with ankylosing spondylitis or in good health (not recorded which).

On this clonotype: This may stem from a read error, because a much larger clone lies one nucleotide away. The chain combines TRBV20-1 with TRBJ2-3, with D perhaps matching TRBD1 (6 bases). This CDR3 has 17 amino acids. Germline-derived CDR1 and CDR2 are DFQATT and SNEGSKA (reference sequence). The CDR3 region is CSARSATGPLSIDTQYF. In DNA form, the CDR3 reads TGCAGTGCTAGAAGTGCGACAGGACCGTTAAGCATAGATACGCAGTATTTT.

This clonotype was counted ten times or more. The J gene is TRBJ2-7, the V gene TRBV18, with TRBD2 matching over 10 bases. After removal of 2 bases from V and 0 bases from J, the junction contained 1 base not matched to a gene. Germline V CDR1 and CDR2: KGHSH, LQKENI. The CDR3 contains 15 residues. The CDR3 coding sequence is TGTGCCAGCTCACCAGGACTAGCGGTCTCCTACGAGCAGTACTTC. Protein: CASSPGLAVSYEQYF.

In its sample, this clonotype was seen a few times. The chain combines TRBV20-1 with TRBJ1-2; no clear D gene. Trimming left V 2 bases short and J 7 bases short, with 11 bases between. This CDR3 comprises 12 residues. The germline V gene encodes CDR1 DFQATT and CDR2 SNEGSKA (reference sequence). The CDR3 DNA reads as TGCAGTGCTAGATTTGGGTCGCGTGGCTACACCTTC. This translates into CSARFGSRGYTF.

V and J are TRBV5-1 and TRBJ2-1; tentative D call: TRBD1 (7 bases). This CDR3 is 16 amino acids long. The V and J ends lost 4 bases and 1 base respectively, with 15 bases between them. Germline V gene lookup returns CDR1 SGHRS and CDR2 YFSETQ. The chain's CDR3 is CASSVQGGMSYNEQFF. CDR3 in DNA: TGCGCCAGCAGCGTCCAGGGGGGTATGTCCTACAATGAGCAGTTCTTC.

Regarding this clonotype: Just one base apart from a much larger clone, this may be a read error. V gene TRBV12-3 or TRBV12-4 combines with J gene TRBJ1-1, with 9 bases that match TRBD1. This CDR3 contains 16 residues. This CDR3 reads CASSQAPTGGWTEALF. The CDR3 DNA sequence: TGTGCCAGCAGCCAAGCACCTACAGGGGGCTGGACTGAAGCTCTCTTT.

This clonotype was counted many times. As DNA, the CDR3 is TGCAGTGCTAGAAGTGCCTACGAGCAGTACTTC. Translation: CSARSAYEQYF. The chain uses TRBV20-1 and TRBJ2-7; no reliable D call. Germline V gene lookup returns CDR1 DFQATT and CDR2 SNEGSKA (reference sequence). V gave up 2 bases and J gave up 2 bases, with 4 bases separating them. This CDR3 contains 11 residues.

The chain is built from TRBV3-1 and TRBJ2-5; D remains unclear. V was pared by 0 bases and J by 2 bases, with 10 bases between. The length of the CDR3 is 15 residues. Germline loops: CDR1 LGHDT, CDR2 YNNKEL (reference sequence). This CDR3 reads CASSQESRGQETQYF. CDR3 nucleotide sequence: TGTGCCAGCAGCCAAGAGAGTCGCGGACAAGAGACCCAGTACTTC.

The V call is TRBV20-1, the J call TRBJ2-7; 8 nucleotides align to TRBD2. Germline V gene data show CDR1 as DFQATT and CDR2 as SNEGSKA (reference sequence). The CDR3 loop spans 14 amino acids. J gave up 2 bases and V 4 bases, and 7 bases lay outside the gene matches. The CDR3 coding sequence is TGCAGTGCTACAAGACTAGCGAAGGCCTACGAGCAGTACTTC. As protein: CSATRLAKAYEQYF.

This clonotype was counted ten times or more. The J gene is TRBJ2-3, the V gene TRBV20-1; TRBD2 matches at 8 bases. With V trimmed by 5 bases and J by 5 bases, 9 bases remained unmatched. The CDR3 runs 14 residues. Germline CDR1 DFQATT, CDR2 SNEGSKA (reference sequence). CDR3 region: CSASEAGVGDTQYF. CDR3 DNA sequence: TGCAGTGCTTCGGAAGCGGGAGTGGGAGATACGCAGTATTTT.

The chain has TRBV20-1 and TRBJ2-3, with D possibly matching TRBD2 (5 bases). From germline, CDR1 is DFQATT and CDR2 SNEGSKA (reference sequence). Trimming left V 7 bases short and J 1 base short, with 9 bases between. This CDR3 is built from 12 residues. The DNA of the CDR3 is TGCAGTGTGGCGGGCGGCACAGATACGCAGTATTTT. Translation: CSVAGGTDTQYF.

V usage is TRBV10-2 and J usage is TRBJ2-3; TRBD2 might be the D (6 bases). The CDR3 has 15 residues. Germline values: CDR1 WSHSY, CDR2 SAAADI. Trimming left V 6 bases short and J 5 bases short, with 18 bases between. CDR3 in amino acids: CASRTTSSGEDTQYF. The CDR3 coding sequence is TGCGCCAGCAGGACTACTAGCTCAGGAGAAGATACGCAGTATTTT.

In DNA, the CDR3 is TGTGCCAGCAGTCGTATTAGCGGGAGGACCCTAGGTAATGAGCAGTTCTTC. This sequence encodes CASSRISGRTLGNEQFF. V gene TRBV6-2 or TRBV6-3 combines with J gene TRBJ2-1, with TRBD2 matching 10 bases. The CDR3 has 17 amino acids. V shed 5 bases, J shed 7 bases, and the junction held 14 bases outside the gene matches. Germline lookup yields CDR1 MNHEY and CDR2 SVGEGT.

The J gene is TRBJ2-7, the V gene TRBV20-1, with a possible D match to TRBD1 (6 bases). V was shortened by 4 bases and J by 6 bases, with 22 bases between the two germline ends. This CDR3 is 15 amino acids long. CDR1 is DFQATT and CDR2 is SNEGSKA in the germline V gene (reference sequence). The DNA for the CDR3 is TGCAGTGCTACCCCGGACAGCGCTTTAAGGGCCGAGCAGTACTTC. It translates to CSATPDSALRAEQYF.

This chain joins TRBV12-3 or TRBV12-4 and TRBJ2-5; D might be TRBD2 (7 bases). V shed 4 bases and J shed 3 bases, with 15 bases lying between them. The length of the CDR3 is 15 residues. The CDR3 bases are TGTGCCAGCAGTTACCTAAGGGGGGGGGAAGAGACCCAGTACTTC. Protein sequence: CASSYLRGGEETQYF.

This clonotype was picked up many times. The chain carries TRBV5-5 and TRBJ1-1; D not certain. Germline V lookup: CDR1 SGHKS, CDR2 YYEKEE (reference sequence). The CDR3 consists of 15 residues. V shed 3 bases and J shed 2 bases, with 14 bases lying between them. The CDR3 region has the DNA TGTGCCAGCAGCTCTGGAGGGCCTTTCAACACTGAAGCTTTCTTT. Its translation: CASSSGGPFNTEAFF.

This rearrangement joins TRBV3-1 to TRBJ2-5, with D possibly TRBD1 on 5 matching bases. Between the trimmed V and J ends, which lost 6 bases and 4 bases, there was a span of 12 bases. Looked up from germline, CDR1 is LGHDT and CDR2 is YNNKEL (reference sequence). The CDR3 loop spans 13 amino acids. CDR3 amino acids: CASRGVGGETQYF. The CDR3 DNA follows: TGTGCCAGCAGAGGGGTTGGCGGAGAGACCCAGTACTTC.

This clonotype was observed at least ten times. V gene TRBV24-1 combines with J gene TRBJ2-1; D is possibly TRBD1 (5 bases). The CDR3 is 13 residues long. The V gene lost 3 bases and the J gene lost 8 bases, with 10 bases spanning the gap. Germline V CDR1 and CDR2: KGHDR, SFDVKD. The CDR3 DNA is TGTGCCACCAGTGATGTTCAGGGCTATGAGCAGTTCTTC. Protein: CATSDVQGYEQFF.

To note about this clonotype: A read error is possible here, since a much larger clone lies one base away. The chain joins TRBV6-1 to TRBJ1-3; TRBD1 is a possible D gene (5 bases). In germline, CDR1 is MNHNS, CDR2 SASEGT. This CDR3 comprises 16 residues. The CDR3 region is CASSPRDGHSGNTMYF. DNA for the CDR3: TGTGCCAGCAGTCCCCGGGACGGGCACTCTGGAAACACCATGTATTTT.

At least ten counts were recorded for this clonotype. The rearrangement links TRBV6-1 to TRBJ2-7; 7 nucleotides line up with TRBD1. CDR1 and CDR2 (germline): MNHNS, SASEGT. The CDR3 sequence is 17 residues long. Germline trimming cut 0 bases from V and 3 bases from J; bases unmatched to any gene: 11. Here the CDR3 DNA reads TGTGCCAGCAGTGAAGCACGGAGTGGGGGACAGCGCTACGAGCAGTACTTC. Translating it yields CASSEARSGGQRYEQYF.